Detailed here is one TCR beta chain. Only a few counts were recorded for this clonotype. There is no known antigen for this receptor. Base qualities were left out, and no much larger clone turns up one base away. The data belong to a study (dated by TCRdb to the mid-2010s). Turning to the overall study: Whether tumor-infiltrating Tregs in breast cancer are recruited from blood Tregs or converted in situ from other CD4+ T cell subsets was tested.

In the germline V gene (reference sequence), CDR1 corresponds to LNHNV and CDR2 to YYDKDF. After removal of 3 bases from V and 5 bases from J, the junction retains 12 bases not matched to a gene. From the cysteine through the phenylalanine, the CDR3 covers 16 amino acids. The sequence is cut down to CDR3 DNA, 48 bases in frame from base 1. Naive CD4+ T cells were purified with the Miltenyi Naive CD4+ T Cell Isolation kit, with Tregs depleted using CD25 microbeads. Tregs, naive and memory CD4+ T cells from tumor, blood and ipsilateral draining lymph nodes of five breast cancer patients underwent full-length TCR alpha and beta sequencing. Tumor tissue and lymph nodes obtained by ipsilateral axillary dissection were perfused with PBS, cut into small pieces and digested using collagenase I and hyaluronidase. Ficoll density gradient centrifugation was used to isolate mononuclear cells from either lymph nodes or about 49 ml of peripheral blood. Sorted cell populations were confirmed by FACS to exceed 90% purity.

Full-length TCR variable regions were amplified by 5' RACE PCR with constant-region reverse primers, and semi-nested PCR with Nested Universal Primer A was subsequently performed. The ReliaPrep RNA Cell Miniprep System was used to extract total RNA, which was then reverse transcribed into 5'RACE-ready cDNA with the SMARTer RACE 5'/3' Kit. Multiplex adaptors were used to barcode full-length TCR alpha and beta libraries, and the barcoded libraries were sequenced on an Illumina MiSeq. On the study's bioinformatics: For each of nine subset-tissue groups, sequencing data from the five patients were combined, and the groups were compared by unsupervised clustering of TCR gene usage. Repertoire similarity was calculated with the Morisita-Horn index, weighting shared sequences by their contribution to each repertoire. TCRdb reanalyzed the raw reads on its own, using fastp at Q25 for trimming and MiXCR for clone calling, and kept in-frame beta chains. One record per CDR3 amino acid sequence lists the most common genes and DNA. The V and J calls shown here were made by TCRdb, not taken from the authors' results. The sample profile shows roughly 40,000 distinct CDR3 sequences; under 20% of them were found once. Clones ranked in the top ten supply approximately 2.9% of the sample.

Overall study outcomes, separate from this receptor: In terms of TCR gene usage, tumor memory CD4+ T cells clustered together with blood and lymph node memory CD4+ cells, as well as with lymph node naive CD4+ cells. The greatest overlap of tumor-infiltrating Treg TCR alpha and beta sequences was observed with tumor naive CD4+ T cells, followed by blood naive CD4+ T cells. Validation in the larger cohort was restricted to a single TCR beta V-J rearrangement rather than whole repertoires.

The sample taken for sequencing was naive CD4+ T cells sorted from a lymph node. The label giving this sample's cell subset or site can be read as: naive CD4+ T cells, CD4+CD45RA+CD25-. The sequence links TRBV15 to TRBJ2-5; 7 middle bases align to TRBD2. The TCR originated in a female donor with breast cancer. This receptor has the CDR3 CATSSARGSVTETQYF. Here is the DNA: TGTGCCACCAGCAGTGCGCGCGGGAGTGTGACGGAGACCCAGTACTTC.